This T cell receptor beta chain emerged from a study of T cell responses to AZD1222 COVID-19 vaccine. The study's findings and limits: After two AZD1222 doses, spike-specific TCR breadth and depth rose versus day 0.

Generated by immunoSEQ multiplex PCR, the TCRdb table keeps only in-frame clones and is missing some. The repertoire holds about 140,000 clones, with more than 85% as singletons. The V gene's germline CDR1 is MNHEY and CDR2 SMNVEV (reference sequence). The CDR3 is made up of 16 amino acids. V lost 3 bases to trimming and J lost 4 bases, with 15 bases between them. This clone came up once. Its antigen remains unidentified. J is TRBJ1-4 and V is TRBV27; a possible D gene is TRBD1 (5 bases). The receptor was derived from an adult in good health. The sample in question was peripheral blood, obtained on day 0 of AZD1222 vaccination. The CDR3 nucleotides are TGTGCCAGCAGTTTCAACTCGCGGGGGGTTAATGAAAAACTGTTTTTT. The encoded protein is CASSFNSRGVNEKLFF.